This T cell receptor beta chain was sequenced for a study of blood T cell repertoires in COVID-19 (dated by TCRdb to 2018 to 2021). Looking at the study overall: Collaborator samples came from the United States, Italy and Spain and covered acute and convalescent phases of COVID-19. The material from the prospective study consisted of cDNA or gDNA derived from T cells, B-cell-depleted T cells, or PBMCs. Deeply sampled blood TCRbeta repertoires from subjects exposed to, actively infected with, or recovered from COVID-19 were included in the dataset. A freely available public database, intended as a resource for researchers studying the immune response to SARS-CoV-2, is where the repertoires were released. Samples were obtained from the ongoing ImmuneRACE study (first 160 participants) and from 950 to 1,500 subjects provided by 6 global collaborators. The sample metadata nearly always contained a de-identified subject ID, COVID-19 status, age in years and sex. Where available, HLA class I and class II types were taken from metadata supplied by the sample provider and were not determined by assay-based typing. Broader findings and caveats from the paper: Clinical and demographic metadata were provided uncurated, with the amount varying by source and participant.

From its cysteine to its phenylalanine, the CDR3 spans 12 amino acids. Only CDR3 DNA is held: 36 bases, read in frame from base 1. V and J lose 6 bases and 3 bases, and a span of 8 bases separates them. The germline V gene supplies CDR1 SGHTA and CDR2 FQGNSA. This clone was seen just once. Its cognate antigen has yet to be identified. No per-base quality is available; no much larger clone lies one base away. The collaborating institutions used their own protocols to collect whole blood in K2EDTA tubes. For TCRbeta analysis, collaborator samples were shipped as frozen whole blood, as isolated PBMCs, or as DNA extracted from either sample type. TCRbeta CDR3 regions were amplified from genomic DNA by means of the immunoSEQ Assay, a bias-controlled multiplex PCR. Per the source publication's procedure: Within the assay, amplification of reference gene primers was used to estimate how many nucleated cells each sample contained. Sequence reads were collapsed and filtered to measure the absolute abundance of every unique TCRbeta CDR3 rearrangement. For each sample, productive Simpson clonality was calculated as the square root of Simpson's diversity index across productive rearrangements. TCRdb took over this immuneACCESS table, retaining in-frame rearrangements with V and J assigned. Such tables are incomplete; in checked studies, under half of the missing clones stem from an unresolved V gene, and the remainder is unexplained. The V and J calls and clone size are taken from that table; D and trimming were inferred from the DNA. Recorded for this sample are about 240,000 clones; around 86% of them occurred a single time. The ten largest make up approximately 13% of the sample.

The clonotype was recovered from a man older than 75 with acute or convalescent COVID-19. The specimen sequenced was peripheral blood. The V and J segments used are TRBV7-2 and TRBJ1-2; the D gene is perhaps TRBD1, from 5 matching bases. CDR3 sequence: CASRRGDYGYTF. The bases read TGTGCCAGCAGACGGGGGGACTATGGCTACACCTTC.